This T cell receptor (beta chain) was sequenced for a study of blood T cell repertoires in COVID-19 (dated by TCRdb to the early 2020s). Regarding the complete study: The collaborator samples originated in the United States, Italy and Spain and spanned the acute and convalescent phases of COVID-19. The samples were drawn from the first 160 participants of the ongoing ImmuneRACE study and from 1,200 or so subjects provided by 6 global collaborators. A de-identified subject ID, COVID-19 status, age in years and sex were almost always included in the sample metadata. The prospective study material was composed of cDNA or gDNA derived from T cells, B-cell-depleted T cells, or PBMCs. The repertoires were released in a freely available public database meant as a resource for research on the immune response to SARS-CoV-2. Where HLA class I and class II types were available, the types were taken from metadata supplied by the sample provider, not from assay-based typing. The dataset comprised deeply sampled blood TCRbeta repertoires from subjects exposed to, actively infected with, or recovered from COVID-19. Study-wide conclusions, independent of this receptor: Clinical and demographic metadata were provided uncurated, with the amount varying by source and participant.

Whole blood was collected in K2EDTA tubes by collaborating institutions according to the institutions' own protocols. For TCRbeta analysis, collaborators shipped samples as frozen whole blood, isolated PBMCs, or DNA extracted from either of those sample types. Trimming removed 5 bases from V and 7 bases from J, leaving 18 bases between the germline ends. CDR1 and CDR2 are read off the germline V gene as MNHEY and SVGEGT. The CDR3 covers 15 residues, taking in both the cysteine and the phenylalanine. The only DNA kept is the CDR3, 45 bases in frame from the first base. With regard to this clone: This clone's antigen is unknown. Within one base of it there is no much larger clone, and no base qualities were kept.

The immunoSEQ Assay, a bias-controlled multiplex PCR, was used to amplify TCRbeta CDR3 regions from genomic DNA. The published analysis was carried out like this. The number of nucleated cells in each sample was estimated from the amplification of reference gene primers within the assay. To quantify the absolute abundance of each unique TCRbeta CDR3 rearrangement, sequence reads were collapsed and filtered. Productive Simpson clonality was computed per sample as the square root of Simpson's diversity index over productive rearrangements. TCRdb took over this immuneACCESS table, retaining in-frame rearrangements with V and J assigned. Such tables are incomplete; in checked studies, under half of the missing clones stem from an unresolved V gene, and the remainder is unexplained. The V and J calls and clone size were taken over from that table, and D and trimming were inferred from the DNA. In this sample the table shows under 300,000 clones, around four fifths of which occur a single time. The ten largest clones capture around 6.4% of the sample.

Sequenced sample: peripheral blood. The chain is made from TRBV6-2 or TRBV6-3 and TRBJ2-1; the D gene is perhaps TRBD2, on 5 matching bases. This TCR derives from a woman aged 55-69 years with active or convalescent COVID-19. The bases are TGTGCCAGCAGTAAGGCCCTACCATCGGGGAATGAGCAGTTCTTC. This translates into CASSKALPSGNEQFF.